This record looks at one TCR beta chain sequence and its context. The data were obtained in a study of T cell responses to AZD1222 COVID-19 vaccine. Assay used: immunoSEQ multiplex PCR; TCRdb lists only in-frame clones, some missing. This sample carries 140,000 to 150,000 clones, under 95% of them seen once, and the ten largest clones take around 5.2%. The CDR3 is made up of 17 amino acids. The V gene's germline CDR1 is SEHNR and CDR2 FQNEAQ (reference sequence). Trimming removed 5 bases from V and 7 bases from J, with 21 bases in between. This chain joins TRBV7-9 and TRBJ1-6; weak D call: TRBD1 (6 bases). This receptor was obtained from an adult in good health. The starting material was peripheral blood, obtained on day 0 of AZD1222 vaccination. Here the CDR3 reads CASSQGPGEGMNSPLHF. The CDR3, as DNA: TGTGCCAGCAGCCAAGGACCAGGGGAGGGTATGAATTCACCCCTCCACTTT.